These T cell receptor beta chains were read from a single sample in a study of blood T cell repertoires in COVID-19. Assay: immunoSEQ multiplex PCR; the TCRdb copy retains only in-frame clones and omits some. The profile shows approximately 460,000 clones, nearly 90% of them singletons. Sequencing was performed on peripheral blood. All receptors come from a man between 18 and 29 years old with COVID-19, enrolled during active disease. CDR3s include the opening cysteine and the closing phenylalanine or tryptophan. D genes are given only for firm matches. Expanded clones are given a class, and other clones once, few, many or no size at all.

>TRBJ2-2|NA|TRBV7-3|TRBD1
CASSLTGGRTGELFF
TGTGCCAGCAGCCTGACAGGGGGCAGGACCGGGGAGCTGTTTTTT
>TRBJ1-4|NA|TRBV7-9|NA
CASSFEGVEEKLFF
TGTGCCAGCAGCTTTGAGGGGGTGGAGGAAAAACTGTTTTTT
>TRBJ1-1|NA|TRBV13|NA
CASSQPDSEAFF
TGTGCCAGCAGTCAACCCGACAGTGAAGCTTTCTTT
>TRBJ2-1|NA|TRBV6-6|NA
CASRPRDTHEQFF
TGTGCCAGCAGACCCCGAGACACACATGAGCAGTTCTTC
>TRBJ2-7|NA|TRBV30|NA
CAWSVHREYEQYF
TGTGCCTGGAGTGTACACAGGGAGTACGAGCAGTACTTC
>TRBJ2-7|NA|TRBV6-6|TRBD1
CASSSRTGERGEQYF
TGTGCCAGCAGTTCCCGGACAGGGGAACGAGGCGAGCAGTACTTC
>TRBJ2-1|once|TRBV5-5|TRBD2
CASSPQAGVYNEQFF
TGTGCCAGCAGCCCCCAAGCGGGGGTCTACAATGAGCAGTTCTTC
>TRBJ2-5|once|TRBV5-4|NA
CASSFGQETQYF
TGTGCCAGCAGCTTCGGCCAAGAGACCCAGTACTTC
>TRBJ2-1|NA|TRBV6-6|TRBD2
CASSYSERGPNEQFF
TGTGCCAGCAGTTACTCTGAGCGGGGGCCCAATGAGCAGTTCTTC
>TRBJ2-7|NA|TRBV7-9|TRBD1
CASSPGGYEQYF
TGTGCCAGCAGCCCAGGGGGCTACGAGCAGTACTTC
>TRBJ2-7|NA|TRBV5-1|TRBD2
CASSSRGGLQDEQYF
TGCGCCAGCAGCTCTCGCGGGGGGCTCCAGGACGAGCAGTACTTC
>TRBJ2-1|NA|TRBV11-2|TRBD2
CASSLGAGGVWVEQFF
TGTGCCAGCAGCTTAGGAGCTGGGGGGGTTTGGGTTGAGCAGTTCTTC